The 9 T cell receptor beta chains given below trace back to one sample, sequenced in a study of blood T cell repertoires in COVID-19. The protocol was immunoSEQ multiplex PCR, while the TCRdb copy is restricted to in-frame clones and leaves out a portion. The data hold some 300,000 clones, with 85% to 90% observed a single time. The sequenced sample consisted of PBMCs or T cells enriched from blood (not recorded which). The receptors were sampled from a woman between 55 and 75 years old in a cohort exposed to, infected with or recovered from COVID-19 (not recorded which).

The chain links TRBV5-1 to TRBJ1-1, with D tentatively TRBD1 (6 bases). V was pared by 2 bases and J by 1 base, with 18 bases between. Germline-derived CDR1 and CDR2 are SGHRS and YFSETQ. This CDR3 comprises 17 residues. As DNA, the CDR3 is TGCGCCAGCAGCTTCCAGGGAGGGACAACTCCGAACACTGAAGCTTTCTTT. This translates into CASSFQGGTTPNTEAFF.

As for this clone: One end of the junction fails to match germline, which may point to a read error. The V call is TRBV7-7, the J call TRBJ2-1, with 8 bases identical to TRBD1. Looked up from germline, CDR1 is SSHAT and CDR2 is FNYEAQ (reference sequence). This CDR3 contains 17 residues. CDR3 bases: TGTGCTAGCAGCTTAGCGGATCCAGGGGGCCCCTACAATGAGCAGTTCTTC. Protein product: CASSLADPGGPYNEQFF.

The genes are TRBV4-2 and TRBJ1-5, with D perhaps matching TRBD1 (6 bases). Germline-derived CDR1 and CDR2 are LGHNA and YNFKEQ. V was trimmed by 0 bases and J by 6 bases, leaving 15 bases between them. The CDR3 consists of 16 residues. The CDR3 region is CASSQDGAKGGQPQHF. The CDR3 nucleotides read TGTGCCAGCAGCCAAGATGGAGCTAAAGGGGGTCAGCCCCAGCATTTT.

The count of this clone is one. The J gene is TRBJ1-2, the V gene TRBV7-9; D perhaps matches TRBD1 (5 bases). Deletions cut 5 bases from V and 5 bases from J, with 15 bases between. The germline CDR1 and CDR2 sequences are SEHNR and FQNEAQ (reference sequence). The CDR3 loop spans 14 amino acids. The CDR3 is CASSHRQTDYGYTF. Here the CDR3 DNA reads TGTGCCAGCAGCCACCGACAGACTGATTATGGCTACACCTTC.

The chain couples TRBV18 to TRBJ2-7, with 9 bases identical to TRBD2. CDR1 and CDR2 from the germline V gene are KGHSH and LQKENI. The CDR3 consists of 16 residues. V dropped 3 bases and J dropped 3; count of bases not matched to a gene: 9. CDR3 DNA sequence: TGTGCCAGCTCACCTATAGAGGAGCGGGGGGTCTACGAGCAGTACTTC. Translating it yields CASSPIEERGVYEQYF. Looking up the rest from reference TRBV18 and TRBJ2-7 gives the full variable domain: NAGVMQNPRHLVRRRGQEARLRCSPMKGHSHVYWYRQLPEEGLKFMVYLQKENIIDESGMPKERFSAEFPKEGPSILRIQQVVRGDSAAYFCASSPIEERGVYEQYFGPGTRLTVT.

The V and J genes are TRBV7-6 and TRBJ2-7, with TRBD1 matching 7 bases. The CDR3 has 14 residues. V lost 5 bases to trimming and J lost 3 bases; unmatched junction nucleotides: 7. Germline CDR1 SGHVS, CDR2 FNYEAQ. DNA for the CDR3: TGTGCCAGCAGCCTCAACGACAGGGTCTACGAGCAGTACTTC. It translates to CASSLNDRVYEQYF.

The rearrangement joins TRBV24-1 to TRBJ1-1, with TRBD1 matching over 7 bases. Germline V lookup: CDR1 KGHDR, CDR2 SFDVKD. Losses at the gene ends were 4 bases for V and 12 bases for J; bases not matched to a gene: 13. The CDR3 sequence is 14 residues long. CDR3 protein: CATSETITGAKTFF. CDR3 DNA sequence: TGTGCCACCAGTGAAACGATTACAGGGGCGAAGACTTTCTTT.

CDR3 nucleotide sequence: TGTGCCAGCAGTTTTAGTATCGATAACACTGAAGCTTTCTTT. It translates to CASSFSIDNTEAFF. The genes are TRBV27 and TRBJ1-1; D is unclear. Trimming took 3 bases from V and 2 from J, leaving 10 bases between them. The CDR3 runs to 14 residues. From germline, CDR1 is MNHEY and CDR2 SMNVEV (reference sequence).

The chain links TRBV19 to TRBJ1-5; 7 bases are a match to TRBD1. CDR1 LNHDA and CDR2 SQIVND come from the germline V gene (reference sequence). This CDR3 region has 14 residues. V was clipped by 7 bases and J by 4 bases; unmatched bases: 7. CDR3 bases: TGTGCCAGTATTGGACAGGCTAGTAATCAGCCCCAGCATTTT. This translates into CASIGQASNQPQHF.